The 9 T cell receptor beta chains below all came from one sample that was sequenced in a study of cytomegalovirus exposure and HLA in healthy donors. In the PCR, 60 Vbeta and 13 Jbeta primers were used. Produced via immunoSEQ multiplex PCR; TCRdb's table is partial and in-frame only. Of about 140,000 clones in the sample, approximately 82% were seen once. Sequencing used PBMCs. These receptors were collected from a woman aged 55-75 years in good health and CMV-seropositive.

V and J are TRBV11-2 and TRBJ1-2, with 7 bases lining up with TRBD1. The germline CDR1 and CDR2 sequences are SGHAT and FQNNGV. The CDR3 totals 15 residues. With V trimmed by 3 bases and J by 4 bases, 8 bases remained unmatched. The CDR3 DNA sequence: TGTGCCAGCAGCTTCGGGGCAGGGGGAGGCTATGGCTACACCTTC. Protein product: CASSFGAGGGYGYTF.

In its sample, this clone was seen once. This rearrangement joins TRBV7-9 to TRBJ2-5, with D tentatively TRBD1 (5 bases). The CDR3 runs 12 residues. Trimming left V 8 bases short and J 1 base short, with 8 bases between. The germline V gene has CDR1 SEHNR and CDR2 FQNEAQ (reference sequence). CDR3 protein: CASGAPQETQYF. In nucleotides, the CDR3 is TGTGCCAGCGGGGCCCCCCAAGAGACCCAGTACTTC. Based on the CDR3 plus reference TRBV7-9 and TRBJ2-5, the full variable domain is DTGVSQNPRHKITKRGQNVTFRCDPISEHNRLYWYRQTLGQGPEFLTYFQNEAQLEKSRLLSDRFSAERPKGSFSTLEIQRTEQGDSAMYLCASGAPQETQYFGPGTRLLVL.

The CDR3 loop reads CSVGGVGQGYEQYF. The CDR3 nucleotides read TGCAGCGTTGGGGGGGTTGGACAGGGCTACGAGCAGTACTTC. This rearrangement joins TRBV29-1 to TRBJ2-7, with TRBD1 matching over 8 bases. With 4 bases clipped from V and 3 bases from J, the junction kept 8 bases outside the gene matches. Germline V lookup: CDR1 SQVTM, CDR2 ANQGSEA. The CDR3 spans 14 residues.

This clone turned up a few times. The rearrangement joins TRBV5-1 to TRBJ2-5; TRBD2 aligns across 10 bases. The better agreement between TRBJ2-7 and the DNA end casts doubt on the J call. CDR1 SGHRS and CDR2 YFSETQ come from the germline V gene. This CDR3 contains 18 residues. The CDR3 DNA reads as TGCGCCAGCAGCCGGACATTTGGGGTAGCGGGGGGCTCCTACGAGCAGTACTTC. Translated, it gives CASSRTFGVAGGSYEQYF.

DNA of the CDR3: TGTGCCAGCACCCTTCGGCAGGGCGCCTATGGCTACACCTTC. The encoded protein is CASTLRQGAYGYTF. The gene calls are TRBV7-9 and TRBJ1-2, with D possibly being TRBD1 (5 bases). CDR3 length: 14 residues. The germline V gene encodes CDR1 SEHNR and CDR2 FQNEAQ (reference sequence). Trimming took 7 bases from V and 4 from J, leaving 16 bases between them.

The chain links TRBV30 to TRBJ2-3; 11 nucleotides align to TRBD2. Germline CDR1 and CDR2: GTSNPN and SVGIG (reference sequence). There are 13 residues in the CDR3. The J segment lost 6 bases and the V segment lost 5 bases, leaving 4 bases of the junction unmatched. This CDR3 is CAWEASGRDTQYF. The CDR3 DNA reads TGTGCCTGGGAGGCTAGCGGGAGGGATACGCAGTATTTT.

The rearrangement joins TRBV5-1 to TRBJ2-2; D is perhaps TRBD1 (6 bases). In germline, CDR1 is SGHRS, CDR2 YFSETQ. This CDR3 comprises 15 residues. V lost 5 bases, J lost 7 bases, and 18 bases lay in between. CDR3 nucleotide sequence: TGCGCCAGCAGACCGGGACAATACGCGGACGGGGAGCTGTTTTTT. Translated: CASRPGQYADGELFF.

This clone was detected once. The V call is TRBV5-4, the J call TRBJ2-2, with 11 bases matching TRBD2. Losses at the gene ends were 4 bases for V and 0 bases for J; bases not matched to a gene: 8. Looked up from germline, CDR1 is SGHNT and CDR2 is YYREEE (reference sequence). The CDR3 sequence is 18 residues long. CDR3 in DNA: TGTGCCAGCAGCGGGACCGGGACTAGCGGCGCGAACACCGGGGAGCTGTTTTTT. Its translation is CASSGTGTSGANTGELFF.

This clone was detected a few times. The chain employs TRBV19 and TRBJ2-3, with TRBD2 as a possible D gene (5 bases). Trimming cost V 7 bases and J 2 bases, with 13 bases left between them. This CDR3 contains 14 residues. The V gene's germline CDR1 is LNHDA and CDR2 SQIVND (reference sequence). The CDR3 sequence is CASTAGLSTDTQYF. DNA of the CDR3: TGTGCCAGTACCGCCGGACTCTCCACAGATACGCAGTATTTT.